These T cell receptor beta chains were read from a single sample in a study of T-cell memory formation after mild COVID-19. Using its own MiXCR run on the 5' RACE reads, TCRdb lists one record per CDR3 protein. Altogether about 50,000 distinct CDR3 sequences are present, 9.3% being singletons, with the ten largest covering 10% to 15%. Material: PBMCs or a T cell subset sorted from them (not recorded which). The receptor source for this set is an adult woman who had mild COVID-19 (a few samples of this study predate the infection). Cell type and time point are not known. CDR3s include the opening cysteine and the closing phenylalanine or tryptophan. Each record gives: CDR3 protein, CDR3 DNA, J gene, clone size, V gene, D gene. A D gene is named only where the DNA matches it firmly. Only some rows state a clone size, as once, few, many or a class for expanded clones.

CASSSWTSGGYNEQFF	TGTGCCAGCAGCTCCTGGACTAGCGGGGGTTACAATGAGCAGTTCTTC	TRBJ2-1	.	TRBV6-2/TRBV6-3	TRBD2
CASSLRNKKTSGDEQYF	TGTGCCAGCAGCTTGAGAAACAAAAAGACTAGCGGGGACGAGCAGTACTTC	TRBJ2-7	few	TRBV7-9	TRBD2
CASSRSKVAIYNEQFF	TGTGCCAGCAGCCGCAGTAAGGTAGCGATATACAATGAGCAGTTCTTC	TRBJ2-1	few	TRBV5-6	.
CASRPRSGDTEAFF	TGTGCCAGCAGACCCAGGTCGGGCGACACTGAAGCTTTCTTT	TRBJ1-1	.	TRBV7-9	.
CSAAGTSGGAESYEQYF	TGCAGTGCTGCCGGGACTAGCGGGGGGGCCGAGTCCTACGAGCAGTACTTC	TRBJ2-7	many	TRBV20-1	TRBD2
CASSSGPDADTQYF	TGTGCCAGTAGCAGCGGACCAGATGCAGATACGCAGTATTTT	TRBJ2-3	few	TRBV19	.
CATSDLGSTGGSEEQFF	TGTGCCACCAGTGATTTAGGTTCAACAGGGGGCTCGGAGGAGCAGTTCTTC	TRBJ2-1	few	TRBV24-1	TRBD1
CASRRVSEAFF	TGTGCCAGCAGGAGGGTGTCTGAAGCTTTCTTT	TRBJ1-1	few	TRBV2	.
CSVEDLGSTDTQYF	TGCAGCGTTGAAGATCTGGGTAGCACAGATACGCAGTATTTT	TRBJ2-3	few	TRBV29-1	.
CATSRGQIYEQYF	TGTGCCACCAGCAGGGGACAGATCTACGAGCAGTACTTC	TRBJ2-7	.	TRBV15	TRBD1
CASSLGTATDTQYF	TGCGCCAGCAGCTTAGGGACAGCCACAGATACGCAGTATTTT	TRBJ2-3	.	TRBV5-1	TRBD1